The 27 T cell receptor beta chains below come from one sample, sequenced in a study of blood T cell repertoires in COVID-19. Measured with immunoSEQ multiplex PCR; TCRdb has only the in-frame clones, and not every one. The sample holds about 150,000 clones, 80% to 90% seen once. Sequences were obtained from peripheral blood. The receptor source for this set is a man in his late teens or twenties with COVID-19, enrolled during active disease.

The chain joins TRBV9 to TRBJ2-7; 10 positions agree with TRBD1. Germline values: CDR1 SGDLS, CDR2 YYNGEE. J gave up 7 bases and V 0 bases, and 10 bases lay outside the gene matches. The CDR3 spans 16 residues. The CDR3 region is CASSVVPGQGIGEQYF. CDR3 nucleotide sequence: TGTGCCAGCAGCGTAGTCCCGGGACAGGGGATCGGTGAGCAGTACTTC.

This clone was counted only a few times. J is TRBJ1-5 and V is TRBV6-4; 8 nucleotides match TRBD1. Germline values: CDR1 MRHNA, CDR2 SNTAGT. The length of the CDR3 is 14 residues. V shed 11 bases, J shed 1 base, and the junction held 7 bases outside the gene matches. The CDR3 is CARTGQGSNQPQHF. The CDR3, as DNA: TGTGCCCGAACTGGACAGGGAAGCAATCAGCCCCAGCATTTT.

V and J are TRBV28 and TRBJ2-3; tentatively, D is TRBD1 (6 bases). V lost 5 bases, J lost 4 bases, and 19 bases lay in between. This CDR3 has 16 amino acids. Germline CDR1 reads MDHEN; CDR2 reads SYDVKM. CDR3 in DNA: TGTGCCAGCAGTACGTGGACAGAATCGCACCCAGATACGCAGTATTTT. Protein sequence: CASSTWTESHPDTQYF.

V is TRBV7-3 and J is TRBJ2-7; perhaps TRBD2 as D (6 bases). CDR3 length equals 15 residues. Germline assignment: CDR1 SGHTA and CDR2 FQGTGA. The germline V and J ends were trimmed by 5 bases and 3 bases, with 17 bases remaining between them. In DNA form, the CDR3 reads TGTGCCAGCAGCGCGACGGGACTCTCCAACTACGAGCAGTACTTC. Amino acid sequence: CASSATGLSNYEQYF.

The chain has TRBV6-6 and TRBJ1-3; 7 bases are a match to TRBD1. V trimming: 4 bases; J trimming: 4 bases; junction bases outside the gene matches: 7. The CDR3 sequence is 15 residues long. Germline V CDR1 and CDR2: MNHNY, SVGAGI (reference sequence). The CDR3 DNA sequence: TGTGCCAGCAGTTTCCTAACAGGGGTAGGAAACACCATATATTTT. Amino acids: CASSFLTGVGNTIYF.

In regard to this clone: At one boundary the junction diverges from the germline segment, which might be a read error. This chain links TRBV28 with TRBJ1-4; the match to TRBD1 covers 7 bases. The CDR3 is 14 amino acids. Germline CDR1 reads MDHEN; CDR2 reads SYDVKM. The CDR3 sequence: CASSSTGDVGKLLF. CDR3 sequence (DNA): TGTGCCAGCAGTTCCACAGGGGACGTTGGAAAACTGCTTTTT.

The CDR3 DNA follows: TGTGCCAGCAGCGAGGCTGGTGGAGGGACCTACGAGCAGTACTTC. It yields the protein CASSEAGGGTYEQYF. This rearrangement joins TRBV9 to TRBJ2-7; possibly TRBD2 for D (6 bases). The CDR3 covers 15 residues. Deletions cut 3 bases from V and 2 bases from J, with 15 bases between. Looked up from germline, CDR1 is SGDLS and CDR2 is YYNGEE.

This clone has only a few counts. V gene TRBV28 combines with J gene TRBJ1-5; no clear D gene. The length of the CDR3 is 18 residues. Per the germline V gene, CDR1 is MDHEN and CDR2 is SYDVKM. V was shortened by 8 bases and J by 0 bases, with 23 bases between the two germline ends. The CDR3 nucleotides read TGTGCCAGCCCTTGGTCAGGCCGCGTAACTCATAGCAATCAGCCCCAGCATTTT. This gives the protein CASPWSGRVTHSNQPQHF.

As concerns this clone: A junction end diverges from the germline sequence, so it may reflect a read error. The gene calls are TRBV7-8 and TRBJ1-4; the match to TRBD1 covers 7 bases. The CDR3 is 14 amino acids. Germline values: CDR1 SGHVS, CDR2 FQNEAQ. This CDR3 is CASSLGTGAEKLLF. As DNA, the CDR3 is TGTGCCAGCAGCTTAGGTACAGGGGCTGAAAAACTGCTTTTT. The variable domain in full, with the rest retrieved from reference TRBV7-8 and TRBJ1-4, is GAGVSQSPRYKVAKRGQDVALRCDPISGHVSLFWYQQALGQGPEFLTYFQNEAQLDKSGLPSDRFFAERPEGSVSTLKIQRTQQEDSAVYLCASSLGTGAEKLLFGSGTQLSVL.

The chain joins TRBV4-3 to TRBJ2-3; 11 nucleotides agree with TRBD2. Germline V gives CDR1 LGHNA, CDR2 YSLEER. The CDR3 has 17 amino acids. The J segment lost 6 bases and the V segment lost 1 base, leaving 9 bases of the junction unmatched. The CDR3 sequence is CASSQGAGLAASDTQYF. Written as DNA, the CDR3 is TGCGCCAGCAGCCAAGGTGCGGGACTAGCGGCCTCGGATACGCAGTATTTT.

The DNA for the CDR3 is TGTGCCAGCAGCACAAGGGGGCGTTCCCCTAGCACAGATACGCAGTATTTT. It codes for CASSTRGRSPSTDTQYF. The V gene is TRBV27, the J gene TRBJ2-3; 7 positions agree with TRBD1. V gave up 6 bases and J gave up 0 bases; unmatched junction bases: 12. CDR3 length: 17 residues. Germline V gene sequence: CDR1 MNHEY, CDR2 SMNVEV (reference sequence).

CDR3 sequence: CSARDTYEQYF. DNA for the CDR3: TGCAGTGCTAGAGATACCTACGAGCAGTACTTC. The J gene is TRBJ2-7, the V gene TRBV20-1; D is undetermined. Trimming took off 0 bases at V and 2 bases at J, with 2 bases between the two ends. The CDR3 is made up of 11 amino acids. Per germline, CDR1 DFQATT and CDR2 SNEGSKA (reference sequence).

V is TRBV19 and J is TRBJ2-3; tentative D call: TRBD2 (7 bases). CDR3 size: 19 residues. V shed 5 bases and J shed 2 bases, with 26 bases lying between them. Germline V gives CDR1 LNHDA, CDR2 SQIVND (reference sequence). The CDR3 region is CASSSSDSRSGIVTDTQYF. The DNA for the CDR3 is TGTGCCAGTAGTTCCTCGGACAGCCGCAGCGGGATTGTCACAGATACGCAGTATTTT.

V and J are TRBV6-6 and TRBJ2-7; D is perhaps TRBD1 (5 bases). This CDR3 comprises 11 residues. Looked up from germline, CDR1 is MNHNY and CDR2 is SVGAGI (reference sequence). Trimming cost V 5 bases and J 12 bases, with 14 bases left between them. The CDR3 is CASSILGDRYF. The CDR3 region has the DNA TGTGCCAGCAGTATTTTAGGGGATCGGTACTTC.

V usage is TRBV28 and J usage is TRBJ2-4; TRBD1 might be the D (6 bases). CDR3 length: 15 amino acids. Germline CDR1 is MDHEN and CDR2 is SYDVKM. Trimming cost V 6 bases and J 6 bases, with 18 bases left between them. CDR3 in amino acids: CASSRPGTTLNIQYF. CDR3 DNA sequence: TGTGCCAGCAGCCGCCCCGGGACAACTTTAAACATTCAGTACTTC. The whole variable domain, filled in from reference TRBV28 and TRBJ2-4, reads DVKVTQSSRYLVKRTGEKVFLECVQDMDHENMFWYRQDPGLGLRLIYFSYDVKMKEKGDIPEGYSVSREKKERFSLILESASTNQTSMYLCASSRPGTTLNIQYFGAGTRLSVL.

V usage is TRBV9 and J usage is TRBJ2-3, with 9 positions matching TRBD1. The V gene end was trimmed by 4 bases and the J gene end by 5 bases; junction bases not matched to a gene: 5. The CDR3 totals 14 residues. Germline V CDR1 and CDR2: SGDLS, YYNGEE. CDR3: CASSLRDREDTQYF. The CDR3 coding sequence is TGTGCCAGCAGCCTCCGGGACAGGGAAGATACGCAGTATTTT.

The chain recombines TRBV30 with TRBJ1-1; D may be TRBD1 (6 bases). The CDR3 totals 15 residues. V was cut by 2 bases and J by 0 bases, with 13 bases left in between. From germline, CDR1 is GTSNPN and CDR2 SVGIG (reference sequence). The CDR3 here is CAWSLQGSMNTEAFF. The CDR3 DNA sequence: TGTGCCTGGAGTTTACAGGGCTCGATGAACACTGAAGCTTTCTTT.

DNA of the CDR3: TGTGCCAGCAGCGTAGGGACAGGATGGACAGATACGCAGTATTTT. Translation: CASSVGTGWTDTQYF. V is TRBV9 and J is TRBJ2-3, with 7 bases fitting TRBD1. Germline V gives CDR1 SGDLS, CDR2 YYNGEE. CDR3 length: 15 residues. J lost 3 bases, V lost 0 bases, and 4 bases had no gene match.

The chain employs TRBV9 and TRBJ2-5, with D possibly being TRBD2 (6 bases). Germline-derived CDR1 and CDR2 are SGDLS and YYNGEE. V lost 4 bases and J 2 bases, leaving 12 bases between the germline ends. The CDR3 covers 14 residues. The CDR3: CASSPSGLQETQYF. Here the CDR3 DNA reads TGTGCCAGCAGCCCCAGCGGGCTTCAAGAGACCCAGTACTTC.

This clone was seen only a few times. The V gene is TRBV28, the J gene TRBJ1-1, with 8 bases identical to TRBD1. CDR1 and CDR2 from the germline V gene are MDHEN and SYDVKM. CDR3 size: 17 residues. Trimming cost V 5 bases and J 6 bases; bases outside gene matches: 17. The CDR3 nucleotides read TGTGCCAGCAGTCCCTCCCGTTTCGGACAGGGAAACGCTGAAGCTTTCTTT. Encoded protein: CASSPSRFGQGNAEAFF.

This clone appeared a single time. The CDR3 DNA reads as TGTGCCAGCAGCCTAAAGGTTATGACAGGGGCGAACACTGAAGCTTTCTTT. As protein: CASSLKVMTGANTEAFF. The chain couples TRBV5-4 to TRBJ1-1; 8 bases agree with TRBD1. J was trimmed by 1 base and V by 4 bases; bases with no gene match: 12. The CDR3 has 17 amino acids. Germline values: CDR1 SGHNT, CDR2 YYREEE (reference sequence).

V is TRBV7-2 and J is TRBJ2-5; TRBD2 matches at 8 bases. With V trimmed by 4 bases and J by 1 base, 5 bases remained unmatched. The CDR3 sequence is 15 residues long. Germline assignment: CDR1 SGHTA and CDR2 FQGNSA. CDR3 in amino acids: CASSSLAGTQETQYF. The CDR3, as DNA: TGTGCCAGCAGCTCCTTAGCGGGGACCCAAGAGACCCAGTACTTC.

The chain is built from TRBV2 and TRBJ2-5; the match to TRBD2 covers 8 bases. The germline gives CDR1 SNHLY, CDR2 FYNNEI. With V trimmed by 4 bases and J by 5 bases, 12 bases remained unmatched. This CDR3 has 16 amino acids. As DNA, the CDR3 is TGTGCCAGCAGTGGGGCGGGTGCGGGAGGAGGTGAGACCCAGTACTTC. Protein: CASSGAGAGGGETQYF.

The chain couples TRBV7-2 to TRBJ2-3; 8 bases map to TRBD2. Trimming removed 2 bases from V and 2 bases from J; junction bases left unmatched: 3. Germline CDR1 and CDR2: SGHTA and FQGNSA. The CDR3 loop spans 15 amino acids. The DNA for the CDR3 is TGTGCCAGCAGCTTAAGGACTAGCCACACAGATACGCAGTATTTT. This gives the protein CASSLRTSHTDTQYF.

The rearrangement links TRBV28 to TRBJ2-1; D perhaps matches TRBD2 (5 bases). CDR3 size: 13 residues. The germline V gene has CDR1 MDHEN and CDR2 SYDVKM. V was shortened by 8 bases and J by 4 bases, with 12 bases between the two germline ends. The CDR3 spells CASCRGAYNEQFF. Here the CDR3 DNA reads TGTGCCAGCTGCCGGGGAGCTTACAATGAGCAGTTCTTC.

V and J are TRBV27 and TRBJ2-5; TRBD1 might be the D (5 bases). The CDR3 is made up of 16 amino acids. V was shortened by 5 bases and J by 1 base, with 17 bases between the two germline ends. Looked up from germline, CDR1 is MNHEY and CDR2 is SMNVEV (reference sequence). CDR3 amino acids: CASSDGWTDIQETQYF. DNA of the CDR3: TGTGCCAGCAGTGATGGGTGGACGGACATCCAAGAGACCCAGTACTTC.

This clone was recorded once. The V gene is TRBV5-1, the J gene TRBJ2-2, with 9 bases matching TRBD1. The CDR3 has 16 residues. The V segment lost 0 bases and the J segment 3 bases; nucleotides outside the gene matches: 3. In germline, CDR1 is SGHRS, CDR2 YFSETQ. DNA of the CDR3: TGCGCCAGCAGCTTGGGGGACAGGGAGTACACCGGGGAGCTGTTTTTT. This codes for CASSLGDREYTGELFF.